This T cell receptor beta chain was observed in a study of shared clonotypes between healthy human individuals (dated by TCRdb to 2019 to 2021). With respect to the entire study: The cohort included a few men and a couple of women between 18 and 49 years of age. The study deeply sequenced blood TCR repertoires of five healthy adults to estimate repertoire size and the extent of clonotype sharing between individuals. Libraries were prepared and TCR repertoires were sequenced by different laboratories using diverse techniques, in order to increase sequencing depth and limit assay-specific biases. Between about 0.8 and 9 billion PBMCs per donor were obtained by leukapheresis. Broad study findings and their caveats: Because the study included a small number of donors, the genetic and exposure-history diversity represented was limited. Sampling was restricted to blood, and TCR repertoires in tissue are likely to differ from TCR repertoires in blood. Pairwise subsampling indicated that sequencing depth was expected to affect the degree of clonotype sharing among donors.

TCR CDR3 regions were amplified from genomic DNA by multiplex PCR using the deep immunoSEQ assay. Extracted genomic DNA from each cell subset was distributed evenly across all wells of several immunoSEQ 96-well plates, and each plate was treated as a replicate. For unsorted PBMC, each replicate PCR was loaded with roughly 0.3 ug genomic DNA, equivalent to about 30,000 T cell genomes. Genomic DNA from unsorted PBMC was sequenced over ten immunoSEQ deep assay plates. Purified libraries were quantified with a Qubit 3.0 fluorometer, sized on a Bioanalyzer 2100, and re-quantified with the KAPA Library Quantification kit. Each immunoSEQ 96-well plate was sequenced on its own single-read 150-cycle Illumina NextSeq 550 flow cell. The paper's processing steps were these. Because only junctional sequences without quality scores were contained in the immunoSEQ output, filtering matching that applied to full-length reads could not be performed. To assign V/J genes and CDR3, sequences were annotated using PyIR, a Python wrapper for IgBLAST v1.9, with IMGT germline references. Reads were filtered out if the reads had weak V/J assignments (E-value above 1e-6), no CDR3, stop codons, out-of-frame junctions, or ambiguous translated residues. V3J clonotypes were defined as sequences sharing the same inferred V gene, J gene, and CDR3 amino acid sequence. To compute the percentage overlap between repertoires, the number of shared unique clonotypes was divided by the size of the smaller repertoire. RTK rarefaction, the Chao1 estimator, and Recon v2.1 estimates of unobserved clonotypes were used to assess repertoire richness. TCRdb carries this immuneACCESS record with in-frame sequences only. Its versions omit some clonotypes, under half of them owing to an unresolved V gene in the studies checked, with the rest unexplained. V, J and clone size are taken as reported in that table, and D and trimming were inferred from the DNA itself. A total of some 490,000 clones appear in this sample, approximately 80% of them only once. The top ten constitute about 12% of the sample.

This clone was observed a few times. Its antigen remains undetermined. One base away there is no much larger clone; base qualities are not given. Inclusive of the bounding cysteine and phenylalanine, the CDR3 is 12 residues long. Only the CDR3 portion is preserved as DNA: 36 bases, with reading frame beginning at the first base. The germline V gene yields ENHRY for CDR1 and SYGVKD for CDR2. The donors were healthy, HIV-negative adults who had no recently reported acute infections or vaccinations. Only Caucasian adults living in Nashville, Tennessee, USA were represented among the donors. For unsorted samples, approximately 81 million PBMCs were counted, and genomic DNA was extracted using the QIAamp DNA Blood Mini kit. Blood was obtained by leukapheresis, after which PBMCs were separated by Ficoll-Histopaque density gradient centrifugation and cryopreserved in liquid nitrogen vapor phase.

Rearrangement joined TRBV10-3 to TRBJ2-7; D gene: possibly TRBD1, on 6 matching bases. The specimen sequenced was PBMCs. This sequence originates from a woman aged 40 to 49 in good health. Some clones in this sample may be carry-over from other donors' samples. The DNA sequence is TGTGCAGTCAGGTCGCAGGGGAACGAGCAGTACTTC. It is translated as CAVRSQGNEQYF.